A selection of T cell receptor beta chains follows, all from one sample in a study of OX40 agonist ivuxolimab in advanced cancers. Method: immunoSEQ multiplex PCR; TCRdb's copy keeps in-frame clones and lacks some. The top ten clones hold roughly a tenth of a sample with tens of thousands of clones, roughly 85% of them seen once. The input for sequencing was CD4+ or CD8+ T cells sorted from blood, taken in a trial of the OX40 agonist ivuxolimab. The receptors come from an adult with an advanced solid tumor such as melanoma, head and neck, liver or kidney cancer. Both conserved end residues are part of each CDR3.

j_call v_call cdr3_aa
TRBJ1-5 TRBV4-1 CASSQVPGQPQHF
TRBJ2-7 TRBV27 CASSSRDRAYEQYF
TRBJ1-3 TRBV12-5 CASGLVPGQLSGNTIYF
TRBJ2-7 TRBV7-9 CASGQGANEQYF
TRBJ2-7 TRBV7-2 CASSKGQTPSYEQYF
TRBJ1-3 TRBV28 CASSDRQGLGNTIYF
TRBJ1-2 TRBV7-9 CASSSSNGMNYGYTF
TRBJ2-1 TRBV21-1 CASTLNGDRGFEQFF
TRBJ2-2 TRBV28 CASRTTGRGELFF
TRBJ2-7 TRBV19 CASSPGGGGREQYF
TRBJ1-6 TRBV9 CASSVADTLDSPLHF